Listed below are T cell receptor beta chains from one sample, sequenced in a study of PD-1 blockade in mismatch repair-deficient tumors. Sequencing was performed with immunoSEQ multiplex PCR; in TCRdb, only in-frame clones are kept and a portion is missing. This sample has under 25,000 clones, with approximately 80% found just once. The specimen comprised PBMCs, sampled 52 weeks after starting pembrolizumab. These receptor sequences come from an adult with mismatch repair-deficient cancer. Both conserved end residues are part of each CDR3. D genes are given only for firm matches. Size is stated for part of the rows, as once, few or many counts, or as a class when the clone is expanded.

D	V	J	size	CDR3	DNA
TRBD1	TRBV9	TRBJ2-1	.	CASSFDRVEQFF	TGTGCCAGCAGCTTCGACAGGGTTGAGCAGTTCTTC
.	TRBV11-2	TRBJ1-2	.	CASSPYNYGYTF	TGTGCCAGCAGCCCCTATAACTATGGCTACACCTTC
.	TRBV27	TRBJ2-7	once	CASSLSGLARLEQYF	TGTGCCAGCAGTTTAAGTGGGCTAGCTCGGCTCGAGCAGTACTTC
.	TRBV7-8	TRBJ1-3	.	CASSLGLGGNTIYF	TGTGCCAGCAGCTTAGGACTGGGTGGAAACACCATATATTTT
TRBD2	TRBV7-3	TRBJ2-2	.	CASSAEGGTNTGELFF	TGTGCCAGCAGCGCCGAGGGAGGGACCAACACCGGGGAGCTGTTTTTT
.	TRBV9	TRBJ1-3	.	CASSVLGNGGTIYF	TGTGCCAGCAGCGTACTCGGGAATGGCGGCACCATATATTTT
.	TRBV5-1	TRBJ2-7	.	CASKRGYEQYF	TGCGCCAGCAAACGGGGTTACGAGCAGTACTTC
TRBD1	TRBV7-2	TRBJ1-2	.	CASSLTGNGYGYTF	TGTGCCAGCAGCCTGACAGGGAACGGCTATGGCTACACCTTC
TRBD2	TRBV7-8	TRBJ2-1	.	CASSLALAVDEQFF	TGTGCCAGCAGCTTAGCACTAGCGGTCGATGAGCAGTTCTTC
TRBD2	TRBV7-6	TRBJ2-1	once	CASSLTTSGRSEQFF	TGTGCCAGCAGCTTGACGACTAGCGGGAGAAGTGAGCAGTTCTTC
TRBD2	TRBV5-1	TRBJ2-1	.	CASSLSTTSADNEQFF	TGCGCCAGCAGCTTATCCACTACTAGCGCTGACAATGAGCAGTTCTTC
.	TRBV15	TRBJ2-3	.	CATSHLGPDTQYF	TGTGCCACCAGCCATCTAGGCCCAGATACGCAGTATTTT
.	TRBV15	TRBJ2-1	.	CATSISGLYNEQFF	TGTGCCACCAGCATATCCGGACTCTACAATGAGCAGTTCTTC
.	TRBV5-4	TRBJ1-1	.	CASSQSRENTEAFF	TGTGCCAGCAGCCAAAGCAGGGAGAACACTGAAGCTTTCTTT
TRBD2	TRBV6-1	TRBJ2-1	.	CASERETHNEQFF	TGTGCCAGTGAGCGGGAGACTCACAATGAGCAGTTCTTC
.	TRBV6-6	TRBJ2-1	.	CASNYNNEQFF	TGTGCCAGCAACTATAACAATGAGCAGTTCTTC
TRBD2	TRBV19	TRBJ2-1	.	CASSPRLILASGSHNEQFF	TGTGCCAGTAGTCCCCGTCTGATCCTAGCTAGCGGGAGCCACAATGAGCAGTTCTTC
TRBD2	TRBV5-4	TRBJ2-3	.	CASSFGGRAPDTQYF	TGTGCCAGCAGCTTTGGCGGGAGGGCCCCAGATACGCAGTATTTT
.	TRBV29-1	TRBJ2-7	few	CSVGDGATYEQYF	TGCAGCGTCGGAGATGGGGCGACCTACGAGCAGTACTTC
TRBD2	TRBV5-1	TRBJ2-3	.	CASWGLAGGLDTQYF	TGCGCCAGCTGGGGACTAGCGGGAGGACTAGATACGCAGTATTTT
TRBD2	TRBV28	TRBJ2-7	few	CASSLTSGSAYEQYF	TGTGCCAGCAGTCTAACTAGCGGGTCTGCCTACGAGCAGTACTTC
.	TRBV6-5	TRBJ2-2	.	CASRGSGNTGELFF	TGTGCCAGCAGAGGCAGCGGGAACACCGGGGAGCTGTTTTTT